This T cell receptor (beta chain) came from a study of T-cell reconstitution after alpha-beta-depleted transplantation in children. In germline, CDR1 is SQVTM, CDR2 ANQGSEA. The CDR3 runs to 13 residues. Preparation of the TCRbeta library involved a method that used unique molecular identifiers. MiXCR, applied by TCRdb to the PCR reads, yields one record per CDR3 protein. The sample has a few hundred thousand distinct CDR3 sequences, around 8.9% seen once. Comment on this clonotype: At one end, the junction sequence differs from germline, possibly due to a read error.

The sequencing used PBMCs from the stem cell graft donor, collected from the stem cell graft. The sequence came from a human donor who donated a stem cell graft to a child with SCID. The V gene is TRBV29-1, the J gene TRBJ2-2, with TRBD1 matching over 9 bases. DNA of the CDR3: TGCAGCATGAACAGGGGGCCCACCAGGGAGCTGTTTTTT. This encodes CSMNRGPTRELFF.